Below, 10 T cell receptor beta chains from the same sample are listed, as sequenced in a study of T cell responses to AZD1222 COVID-19 vaccine. Measured with immunoSEQ multiplex PCR; TCRdb has only the in-frame clones, and not every one. This sample has 120,000 to 150,000 clones, with 86% found just once. The material was peripheral blood, obtained 28 days after the second AZD1222 dose. The receptor source for this set is an adult who received the AZD1222 COVID-19 vaccine.

V usage is TRBV2 and J usage is TRBJ2-7, with a possible D match to TRBD1 (6 bases). The CDR3 is made up of 13 amino acids. Germline lookup yields CDR1 SNHLY and CDR2 FYNNEI. The germline V and J ends were trimmed by 0 bases and 3 bases, with 6 bases remaining between them. CDR3 protein: CASSEADSYEQYF. CDR3 nucleotide sequence: TGTGCCAGCAGTGAAGCGGACAGCTACGAGCAGTACTTC. The variable domain in full, completed from reference TRBV2 and TRBJ2-7, reads EPEVTQTPSHQVTQMGQEVILRCVPISNHLYFYWYRQILGQKVEFLVSFYNNEISEKSEIFDDQFSVERPDGSNFTLKIRSTKLEDSAMYFCASSEADSYEQYFGPGTRLTVT.

This clone has a handful of counts. V gene TRBV6-6 combines with J gene TRBJ1-2; D uncertain. This CDR3 region has 11 residues. Germline V gene sequence: CDR1 MNHNY, CDR2 SVGAGI (reference sequence). V was trimmed by 6 bases and J by 7 bases, leaving 9 bases between them. CDR3 nucleotides: TGTGCCAGCAGCCGGGGATCTGGCTACACCTTC. It encodes CASSRGSGYTF.

The chain couples TRBV19 to TRBJ2-7; perhaps TRBD2 as D (5 bases). Germline loops: CDR1 LNHDA, CDR2 SQIVND (reference sequence). This CDR3 has 15 amino acids. Trimming stripped 1 base from V and 0 bases from J, with 10 bases between. CDR3 DNA sequence: TGTGCCAGTAGTATAGCGGGGAAAAGCTCCTACGAGCAGTACTTC. The encoded protein is CASSIAGKSSYEQYF.

The chain's CDR3 is CASSGQGLGTEAFF. The CDR3 bases are TGTGCCAGCAGTGGTCAGGGGCTAGGGACTGAAGCTTTCTTT. V is TRBV2 and J is TRBJ1-1, with a tentative D call TRBD1 (6 bases). This CDR3 contains 14 residues. Looked up from germline, CDR1 is SNHLY and CDR2 is FYNNEI. Trimming took off 4 bases at V and 5 bases at J, with 14 bases between the two ends.

As DNA, the CDR3 is TGCGCCAGCATCGGGGACTCCCGAGAGACCCAGTACTTC. Amino acids: CASIGDSRETQYF. The chain uses TRBV5-1 and TRBJ2-5, with a weak D call TRBD2 (6 bases). Germline-derived CDR1 and CDR2 are SGHRS and YFSETQ. The germline V and J ends were trimmed by 6 bases and 4 bases, with 13 bases remaining between them. CDR3 length: 13 residues.

The chain is built from TRBV27 and TRBJ2-3; 8 bases fit TRBD2. Germline lookup yields CDR1 MNHEY and CDR2 SMNVEV (reference sequence). CDR3 length: 14 amino acids. V dropped 2 bases and J dropped 4; count of bases not matched to a gene: 2. The chain's CDR3 is CASSLAGGPDTQYF. The CDR3 DNA reads TGTGCCAGCAGTTTAGCGGGAGGACCAGATACGCAGTATTTT.

The chain couples TRBV6-5 to TRBJ2-6; 7 bases match TRBD1. The V segment lost 6 bases and the J segment 2 bases; nucleotides outside the gene matches: 4. The germline gives CDR1 MNHEY, CDR2 SVGAGI. There are 15 residues in the CDR3. The CDR3 loop is CASSRGGAGANVLTF. The DNA for the CDR3 is TGTGCCAGCAGCCGAGGGGGCGCTGGGGCCAACGTCCTGACTTTC.

CDR3 bases: TGTGCCAGCAGTTCACCGGGACGGCGAAACTCCTACGAGCAGTACTTC. Translated, it gives CASSSPGRRNSYEQYF. V is TRBV28 and J is TRBJ2-7, with D perhaps being TRBD1 or TRBD2 (5 bases each). V dropped 4 bases and J dropped 0 bases, with 16 bases sitting between them. Germline assignment: CDR1 MDHEN and CDR2 SYDVKM. The CDR3 is 16 amino acids. Drawing the rest from reference TRBV28 and TRBJ2-7, the complete variable domain is DVKVTQSSRYLVKRTGEKVFLECVQDMDHENMFWYRQDPGLGLRLIYFSYDVKMKEKGDIPEGYSVSREKKERFSLILESASTNQTSMYLCASSSPGRRNSYEQYFGPGTRLTVT.

This chain links TRBV6-2 or TRBV6-3 with TRBJ1-4; 7 bases match TRBD1. CDR1 and CDR2 (germline): MNHEY, SVGEGT. This CDR3 spans 15 amino acids. J lost 8 bases, V lost 5 bases, and 11 bases had no gene match. The CDR3 DNA reads as TGTGCCAGCAGTACCATCCGGGACAGAACCGAAAAACTGTTTTTT. Residues: CASSTIRDRTEKLFF.

The CDR3 here is CASSNGGAEAFF. As DNA, the CDR3 is TGTGCCAGCAGCAACGGGGGGGCTGAAGCTTTCTTT. V and J are TRBV7-9 and TRBJ1-1; D possibly corresponds to TRBD1 (5 bases). This CDR3 comprises 12 residues. V was shortened by 5 bases and J by 6 bases, with 10 bases between the two germline ends. Germline CDR1 SEHNR, CDR2 FQNEAQ (reference sequence).